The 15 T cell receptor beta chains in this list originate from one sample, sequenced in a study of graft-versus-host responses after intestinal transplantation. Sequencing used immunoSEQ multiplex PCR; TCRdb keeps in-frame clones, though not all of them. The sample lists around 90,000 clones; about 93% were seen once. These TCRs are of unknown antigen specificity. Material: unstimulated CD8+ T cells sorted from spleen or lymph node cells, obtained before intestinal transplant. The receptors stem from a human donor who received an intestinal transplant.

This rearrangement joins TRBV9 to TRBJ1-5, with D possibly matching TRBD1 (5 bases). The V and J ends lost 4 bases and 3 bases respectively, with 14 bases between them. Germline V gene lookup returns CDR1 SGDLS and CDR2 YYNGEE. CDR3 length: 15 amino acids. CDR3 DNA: TGTGCCAGCAGCCCGGGGGGGGGTAACAATCAGCCCCAGCATTTT. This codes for CASSPGGGNNQPQHF.

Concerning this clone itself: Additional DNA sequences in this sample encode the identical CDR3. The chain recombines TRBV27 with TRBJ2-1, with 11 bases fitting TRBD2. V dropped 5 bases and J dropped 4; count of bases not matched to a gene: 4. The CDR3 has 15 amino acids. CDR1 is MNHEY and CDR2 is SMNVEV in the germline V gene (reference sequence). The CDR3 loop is CASSPGTSGYNEQFF. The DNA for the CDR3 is TGTGCCAGCAGTCCAGGGACTAGCGGTTACAATGAGCAGTTCTTC.

The DNA for the CDR3 is TGCAGCTCAACGACGGAAGGACAGGGAGGTTCCTCTGGGGCCAACGTCCTGACTTTC. This codes for CSSTTEGQGGSSGANVLTF. This sequence joins TRBV29-1 and TRBJ2-6, with 8 bases fitting TRBD1. The V and J ends lost 8 bases and 0 bases, in that order; junction bases with no gene match: 18. CDR3 length: 19 amino acids. The germline V gene has CDR1 SQVTM and CDR2 ANQGSEA.

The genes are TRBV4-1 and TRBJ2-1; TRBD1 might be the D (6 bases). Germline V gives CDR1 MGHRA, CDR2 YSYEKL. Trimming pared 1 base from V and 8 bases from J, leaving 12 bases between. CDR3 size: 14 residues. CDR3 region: CASSQVPDRHEQFF. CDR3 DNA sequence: TGCGCCAGCAGCCAAGTTCCCGACAGGCATGAGCAGTTCTTC.

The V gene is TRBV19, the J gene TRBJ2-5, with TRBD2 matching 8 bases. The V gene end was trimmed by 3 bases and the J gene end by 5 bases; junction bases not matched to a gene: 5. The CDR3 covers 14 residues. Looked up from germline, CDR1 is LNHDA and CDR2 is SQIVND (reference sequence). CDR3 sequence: CASSMEGGGETQYF. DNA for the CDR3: TGTGCCAGTAGTATGGAGGGCGGGGGGGAGACCCAGTACTTC.

CDR3 region: CASRQTGQVYGYTF. For the CDR3, the DNA is TGTGCCAGCAGGCAAACGGGACAGGTCTATGGCTACACCTTC. The chain employs TRBV6-5 and TRBJ1-2, with 8 bases matching TRBD1. Germline V gene lookup returns CDR1 MNHEY and CDR2 SVGAGI. This CDR3 contains 14 residues. V gave up 6 bases and J gave up 4 bases; unmatched junction bases: 7.

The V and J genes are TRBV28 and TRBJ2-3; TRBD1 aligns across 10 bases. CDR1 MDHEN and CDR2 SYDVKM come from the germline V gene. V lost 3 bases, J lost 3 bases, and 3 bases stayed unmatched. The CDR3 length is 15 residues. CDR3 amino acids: CASSLGTGETDTQYF. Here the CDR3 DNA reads TGTGCCAGCAGTTTGGGGACAGGGGAAACAGATACGCAGTATTTT.

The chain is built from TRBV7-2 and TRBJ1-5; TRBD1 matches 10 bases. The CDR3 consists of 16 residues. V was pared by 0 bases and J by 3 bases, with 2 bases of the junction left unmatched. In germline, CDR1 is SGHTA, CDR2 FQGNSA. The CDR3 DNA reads TGTGCCAGCAGCTTAGCGGACAGGGGGTTCAATCAGCCCCAGCATTTT. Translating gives CASSLADRGFNQPQHF.

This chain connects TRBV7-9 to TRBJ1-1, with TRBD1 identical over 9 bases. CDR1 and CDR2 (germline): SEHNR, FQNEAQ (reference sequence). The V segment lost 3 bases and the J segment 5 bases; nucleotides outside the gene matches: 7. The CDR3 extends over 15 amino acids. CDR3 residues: CASSFPGQGNTEAFF. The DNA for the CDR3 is TGTGCCAGCAGCTTCCCAGGACAGGGGAATACTGAAGCTTTCTTT.

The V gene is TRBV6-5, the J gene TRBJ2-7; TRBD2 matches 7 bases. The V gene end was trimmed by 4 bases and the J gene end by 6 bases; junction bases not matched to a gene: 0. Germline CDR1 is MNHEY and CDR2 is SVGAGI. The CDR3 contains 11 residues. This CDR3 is CASSSGGEQYF. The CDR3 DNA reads TGTGCCAGCAGTTCGGGGGGCGAGCAGTACTTC.

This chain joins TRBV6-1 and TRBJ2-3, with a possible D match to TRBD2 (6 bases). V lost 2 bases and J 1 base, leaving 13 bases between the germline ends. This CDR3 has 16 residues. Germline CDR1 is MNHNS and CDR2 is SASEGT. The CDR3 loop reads CASSERASARTDTQYF. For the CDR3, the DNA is TGTGCCAGCAGTGAACGGGCTAGCGCCCGCACAGATACGCAGTATTTT.

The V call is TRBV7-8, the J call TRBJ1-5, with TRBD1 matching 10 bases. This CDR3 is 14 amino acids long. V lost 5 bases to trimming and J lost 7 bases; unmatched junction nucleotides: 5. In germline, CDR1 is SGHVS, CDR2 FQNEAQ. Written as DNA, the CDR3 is TGTGCCAGCAGCCTCGGACAGGGGGGGCAGCCCCAGCATTTT. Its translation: CASSLGQGGQPQHF.

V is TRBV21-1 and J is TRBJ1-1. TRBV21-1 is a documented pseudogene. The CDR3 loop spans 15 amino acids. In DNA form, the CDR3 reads TGTGCCAGCACCCCAAGGGGGGGAGTGGACACTGAAGCTTTCTTT. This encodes CASTPRGGVDTEAFF.

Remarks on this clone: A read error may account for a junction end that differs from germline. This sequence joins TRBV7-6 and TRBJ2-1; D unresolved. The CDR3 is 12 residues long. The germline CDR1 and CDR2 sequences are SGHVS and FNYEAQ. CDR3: CANSTGDNEQFF. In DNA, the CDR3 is TGTGCCAACAGCACCGGAGACAATGAGCAGTTCTTC.

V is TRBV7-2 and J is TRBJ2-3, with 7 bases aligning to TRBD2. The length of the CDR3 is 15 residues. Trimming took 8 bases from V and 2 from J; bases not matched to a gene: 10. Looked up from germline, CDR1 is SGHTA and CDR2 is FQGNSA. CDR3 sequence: CASATMGTTTDTQYF. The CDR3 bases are TGTGCCAGCGCGACAATGGGGACTACCACAGATACGCAGTATTTT.